This T cell receptor delta chain was documented in a study of gamma-delta T cells after stem cell transplantation. TCRdb re-analyzed the RT-PCR reads via CATT. The sample has 2,000 to 2,500 delta-chain clones; 1.5% to 2% are singletons. This clone was recorded a few times. This DNA's translation and the protein TCRdb lists, from a much larger clone, do not match at residue 3, likely due to a read error; the protein shown is translated from the DNA. This CDR3 region has 14 residues. The V gene's germline CDR1 is GEAIGNYY and CDR2 EKD. This sequence joins TRDV2 and TRDJ1, with 10 bases identical to TRDD3. The sample taken for sequencing was gamma-delta T cells. The TCR sequence derives from a human donor. It is not recorded whose cells these are; they may come from a transplant donor. Written as DNA, the CDR3 is TGTGCCGGTGACTTACTGGGGGATGGGGGTCGACTCATCTTT. Its translation: CAGDLLGDGGRLIF.